The subject of this entry is one TCR beta chain. Sequenced by immunoSEQ multiplex PCR; TCRdb stores in-frame clones only, minus some. The sample contains 250,000 to 300,000 clones, almost 90% of which appear only once. This record belongs to a study of blood T cell repertoires in COVID-19. At the level of the study: Sites across the United States, Italy and Spain contributed samples from acute and convalescent COVID-19. PBMCs, B-cell-depleted T cells, or T cells were the source of the cDNA or gDNA that made up the material.

There are 15 residues in the CDR3. Trimming shortened V by 4 bases and J by 5 bases, and 18 bases separated the two germline ends. CDR1 and CDR2 from the germline V gene are SGHRS and YFSETQ. The chain joins TRBV5-1 to TRBJ2-5; tentative D call: TRBD2 (5 bases). Sequenced: peripheral blood. The sequence came from a woman aged 25 to 39 with COVID-19, enrolled during active disease. CDR3 protein: CASSLDLARAETQYF. For the CDR3, the DNA is TGCGCCAGCAGCCTGGACCTAGCAAGAGCGGAGACCCAGTACTTC.